This T cell receptor beta chain comes out of a study of blood T cell repertoires in COVID-19. Original processing notes: The authors estimated nucleated cell counts from reference gene primer amplification. The assay was immunoSEQ multiplex PCR, and TCRdb's table has in-frame clones only and misses some. V, J and clone size reflect that table, while D and trimming were determined from the DNA. This sample has some 96,000 clones; approximately 90% occur once, and the top ten carry approximately 1.5%. The CDR3 has 17 residues. The germline V and J ends were trimmed by 3 bases and 8 bases, with 25 bases remaining between them.

This TCR derives from a man in his 60s with acute or convalescent COVID-19. The chain couples TRBV23-1 to TRBJ1-2; weak D call: TRBD1 (5 bases). TRBV23-1 counts as an open reading frame of uncertain function. The sample comprised peripheral blood. The CDR3 DNA reads TGCGCCAGCAGTCACCCGGCCTCCGACAGAGTCGTAGGAGGCTACACCTTC. Encoded protein: CASSHPASDRVVGGYTF.